Listed below are T cell receptor beta chains from one sample, sequenced in a study of vaccination effects on CD4 cells after COVID-19. These receptors lack a known antigen. The method was immunoSEQ multiplex PCR; TCRdb's version includes in-frame clones alone and lacks a portion of them. The sample holds around 25,000 clones; around four fifths are singletons and the top ten take 1.4%. Sample: CD4+ T cells from PBMCs cultured with HCoV-NL63 spike peptides, taken after COVID-19 vaccination. The origin of the receptors is a human donor who received a COVID-19 vaccine. Some clones in this sample may be carry-over from other donors' samples. CDR3s include the opening cysteine and the closing phenylalanine or tryptophan. D genes are given only for firm matches. Expanded clones get a size class; other rows say once, few or many, or leave the size out.

CDR3 protein	CDR3 DNA	D gene	clone size	V gene	J gene
CASSQSGGAKDTQYF	TGTGCCAGCAGTCAAAGCGGGGGGGCCAAGGATACGCAGTATTTT	TRBD2	NA	TRBV6-6	TRBJ2-3
CASSSSGPFF	TGTGCCAGCAGTTCTTCCGGGCCCTTCTTC	NA	NA	TRBV6-5	TRBJ2-1
CASSLDPQNTEAFF	TGTGCCAGCAGCTTAGATCCCCAGAACACTGAAGCTTTCTTT	NA	once	TRBV11-1	TRBJ1-1
CASSTLPPLDSPLHF	TGTGCCAGCTCAACTTTACCGCCGTTAGACTCACCCCTCCACTTT	NA	NA	TRBV18	TRBJ1-6
CASSPGRPSYNEQFF	TGTGCCAGCTCACCCGGACGGCCATCCTACAATGAGCAGTTCTTC	NA	NA	TRBV18	TRBJ2-1
CATSDSYPRGERRTDTQYF	TGTGCCACCAGTGATTCCTACCCTCGCGGGGAGCGCCGCACAGATACGCAGTATTTT	NA	NA	TRBV24-1	TRBJ2-3
CASSVDRGTYNEQFF	TGCGCCAGCAGCGTAGACAGGGGAACCTACAATGAGCAGTTCTTC	TRBD1	NA	TRBV5-1	TRBJ2-1
CSVIQVQETQYF	TGCAGCGTTATTCAGGTTCAAGAGACCCAGTACTTC	NA	NA	TRBV29-1	TRBJ2-5
CASSQDSAGGNTIYF	TGTGCCAGCAGCCAAGATAGTGCGGGTGGAAACACCATATATTTT	NA	few	TRBV4-2	TRBJ1-3
CSVVSGNSNQPQHF	TGCAGCGTTGTTTCCGGGAATAGCAATCAGCCCCAGCATTTT	NA	NA	TRBV29-1	TRBJ1-5
CASSLWGLRDTEAFF	TGTGCCAGCAGCTTATGGGGGCTTAGGGACACTGAAGCTTTCTTT	NA	NA	TRBV5-6	TRBJ1-1
CASSPRGGQPQHF	TGTGCCAGCAGCCCCAGGGGCGGTCAGCCCCAGCATTTT	NA	NA	TRBV7-8	TRBJ1-5
CASTRDRGTSNYGYTF	TGTGCCAGTACGCGAGACAGGGGGACCTCTAACTATGGCTACACCTTC	TRBD1	NA	TRBV19	TRBJ1-2
CASSQVRLETQYF	TGCGCCAGCAGCCAAGTTCGCTTGGAGACCCAGTACTTC	NA	NA	TRBV4-1	TRBJ2-5
CASSLNLATGELFF	TGTGCCAGCAGCTTAAATTTAGCGACCGGGGAGCTGTTTTTT	NA	NA	TRBV11-2	TRBJ2-2
CASSEGLSVNTIYF	TGTGCCAGCAGTGAAGGTCTGTCCGTAAACACCATATATTTT	NA	NA	TRBV2	TRBJ1-3
CASSHLGRGVTGGNTIYF	TGTGCCAGCAGCCATTTGGGCCGAGGGGTAACTGGTGGAAACACCATATATTTT	NA	NA	TRBV4-2	TRBJ1-3
CASSPRGQTATVLYGYTF	TGTGCCAGCAGCCCCAGGGGACAGACGGCAACGGTCCTTTATGGCTACACCTTC	TRBD1	NA	TRBV7-8	TRBJ1-2
CASSEQGVNQPQHF	TGTGCCAGCAGTGAACAGGGGGTTAATCAGCCCCAGCATTTT	NA	NA	TRBV21-1	TRBJ1-5
CASSIPSGILAGVSDTQYF	TGTGCCAGTAGTATACCTTCGGGCATTCTAGCGGGAGTATCAGATACGCAGTATTTT	TRBD2	NA	TRBV19	TRBJ2-3
CASSLATSGGSYEQFF	TGTGCCAGCAGCCTCGCGACTAGCGGGGGGTCATATGAGCAGTTCTTC	TRBD2	NA	TRBV7-2	TRBJ2-1
CASSLIPGGNTEAFF	TGCGCCAGCAGCTTGATTCCCGGGGGCAACACTGAAGCTTTCTTT	NA	once	TRBV5-1	TRBJ1-1
CASSLDTGGRGNQPQHF	TGTGCCAGCAGCTTAGATACAGGGGGCAGAGGCAATCAGCCCCAGCATTTT	TRBD1	NA	TRBV7-8	TRBJ1-5
CASSRGSNTEAFF	TGCGCCAGCAGTAGAGGATCGAACACTGAAGCTTTCTTT	NA	NA	TRBV10-1	TRBJ1-1
CASRAIPDRQETQYF	TGCGCCAGCCGCGCCATCCCGGACAGGCAAGAGACCCAGTACTTC	TRBD1	NA	TRBV5-1	TRBJ2-5
CASSYIVETEAFF	TGTGCCAGCAGTTATATCGTGGAGACAGAAGCTTTCTTT	NA	NA	TRBV6-2/TRBV6-3	TRBJ1-1
CASSEGQLYNSPLHF	TGTGCCAGCAGTGAGGGACAGCTCTATAATTCACCCCTCCACTTT	TRBD1	few	TRBV25-1	TRBJ1-6
CASSLAGGFDYGYTF	TGCGCCAGCAGCTTGGCCGGAGGGTTTGACTATGGCTACACCTTC	NA	NA	TRBV5-1	TRBJ1-2
CASSVEPGGSQKLFF	TGTGCCAGCAGTGTGGAGCCCGGCGGGAGCCAAAAACTGTTTTTT	NA	NA	TRBV6-4	TRBJ1-4
CATSETGPLQETQYF	TGTGCCACCAGTGAAACAGGCCCCCTCCAAGAGACCCAGTACTTC	NA	NA	TRBV24-1	TRBJ2-5
CASSLIRASAEAFF	TGTGCCAGCAGTTTGATTAGGGCGAGCGCTGAAGCTTTCTTT	NA	NA	TRBV27	TRBJ1-1
CASSPGQVNTEAFF	TGTGCCAGCTCACCCGGACAGGTGAACACTGAAGCTTTCTTT	TRBD1	NA	TRBV18	TRBJ1-1
CASSRTGIGVTQYF	TGTGCCAGCAGCCGGACAGGGATAGGGGTTACGCAGTATTTT	TRBD1	NA	TRBV27	TRBJ2-3
CASADFGTAEKLFF	TGTGCCAGCGCGGATTTCGGTACCGCTGAAAAACTGTTTTTT	NA	NA	TRBV6-6	TRBJ1-4
CASSSSWGNTDTQYF	TGCGCCAGCAGCTCTTCGTGGGGGAACACAGATACGCAGTATTTT	NA	NA	TRBV5-1	TRBJ2-3
CASSLHEGAGTDTQYF	TGCGCCAGCAGCTTGCACGAGGGGGCAGGCACAGATACGCAGTATTTT	TRBD1	NA	TRBV5-1	TRBJ2-3
CSVDLGGETQYF	TGCAGCGTTGATTTAGGGGGGGAGACCCAGTACTTC	NA	NA	TRBV29-1	TRBJ2-5
CASSVGSLGGTEAFF	TGTGCCAGCAGCGTAGGGAGTCTGGGGGGCACTGAAGCTTTCTTT	NA	NA	TRBV9	TRBJ1-1
CASSLVVNRVETQYF	TGCGCCAGCAGCTTGGTAGTTAACAGGGTGGAGACCCAGTACTTC	NA	NA	TRBV5-1	TRBJ2-5
CASSYSNGRGELFF	TGTGCCAGCAGTTACTCGAATGGCAGGGGGGAGCTGTTTTTT	NA	NA	TRBV6-5	TRBJ2-2
CASSSGTNEKLFF	TGTGCCAGCAGCTCAGGGACTAATGAAAAACTGTTTTTT	NA	once	TRBV7-2	TRBJ1-4
CASSVGQGAGDTQYF	TGCGCCAGCAGCGTGGGACAGGGGGCCGGAGATACGCAGTATTTT	TRBD1	NA	TRBV5-1	TRBJ2-3
CASSLQANEKLFF	TGTGCCAGCAGTTTACAGGCGAATGAAAAACTGTTTTTT	NA	NA	TRBV12-3/TRBV12-4	TRBJ1-4
CASSFGGGNTEAFF	TGTGCCAGCAGCTTCGGGGGCGGGAACACTGAAGCTTTCTTT	NA	NA	TRBV7-3	TRBJ1-1
CASSLTRTEAFF	TGTGCCAGTAGCCTAACGAGGACTGAAGCTTTCTTT	NA	few	TRBV19	TRBJ1-1
CASSFGTGEFF	TGTGCCAGCAGTTTCGGGACAGGGGAGTTCTTC	TRBD1	once	TRBV12-3/TRBV12-4	TRBJ2-1
CASSARTGTGNTIYF	TGTGCCAGCAGTGCAAGGACAGGGACTGGAAACACCATATATTTT	TRBD1	NA	TRBV25-1	TRBJ1-3
CASSLGANQPQHF	TGTGCCAGCAGTTTAGGGGCCAATCAGCCCCAGCATTTT	NA	NA	TRBV12-3/TRBV12-4	TRBJ1-5
CASSLGVGGDTQYF	TGTGCCAGCAGCTTAGGTGTGGGGGGTGATACGCAGTATTTT	NA	NA	TRBV11-1	TRBJ2-3
CATSRDRGASGANVLTF	TGTGCCACCAGCAGAGATCGCGGAGCCTCTGGGGCCAACGTCCTGACTTTC	NA	NA	TRBV15	TRBJ2-6
CASSYSRQGHEKLFF	TGTGCCAGCAGTTACTCGAGACAGGGCCATGAAAAACTGTTTTTT	TRBD1	NA	TRBV6-5	TRBJ1-4